The next 30 T cell receptor beta chains were all read from a single sample in a study of T cell responses to AZD1222 COVID-19 vaccine. Method: immunoSEQ multiplex PCR; TCRdb's copy keeps in-frame clones and lacks some. The data show more than 150,000 clones, around 90% seen once. This specimen consisted of peripheral blood, obtained 28 days after the second AZD1222 dose. Receptors were obtained from an adult who received the AZD1222 COVID-19 vaccine.

The rearrangement joins TRBV2 to TRBJ1-2; D gene ambiguous. V was trimmed by 2 bases and J by 1 base, leaving 14 bases between them. CDR3 length: 16 amino acids. From germline, CDR1 is SNHLY and CDR2 FYNNEI. CDR3 residues: CASSEHPGKDNYGYTF. CDR3 coding DNA: TGTGCCAGCAGTGAACATCCAGGCAAGGATAACTATGGCTACACCTTC.

V usage is TRBV5-1 and J usage is TRBJ1-6; D uncertain. V shed 3 bases and J shed 9 bases, with 13 bases lying between them. This CDR3 is built from 14 residues. Per germline, CDR1 SGHRS and CDR2 YFSETQ. The CDR3 spells CASSSNIGGSPLHF. The CDR3, as DNA: TGCGCCAGCAGCTCCAATATCGGCGGTTCACCCCTCCACTTT.

The rearrangement uses TRBV3-1 (or the pseudogene TRBV3-2) and TRBJ2-7; D unclear. CDR1 LGHDT and CDR2 YNNKEL come from the germline V gene (reference sequence). The V end was cut by 0 bases, the J end by 7 bases, with 7 bases between. This CDR3 comprises 12 residues. This CDR3 reads CASSQELREQYF. The CDR3 DNA is TGTGCCAGCAGCCAAGAATTGAGGGAGCAGTACTTC.

The V and J genes are TRBV20-1 and TRBJ1-5, with TRBD1 as a possible D gene (5 bases). This CDR3 contains 13 residues. V lost 3 bases and J 5 bases, leaving 11 bases between the germline ends. CDR1 is DFQATT, CDR2 SNEGSKA, per germline (reference sequence). DNA of the CDR3: TGCAGTGCTAGTAGACAGATCGATCAGCCCCAGCATTTT. Translated: CSASRQIDQPQHF.

The chain has TRBV11-3 and TRBJ2-7; 11 positions match TRBD1. Germline-derived CDR1 and CDR2 are SGHNT and YENEEA. The ends lost 1 base at V and 6 bases at J; junction bases unmatched: 5. The CDR3 totals 15 residues. CDR3 protein: CASSLAGTGGAEQYF. The CDR3 DNA is TGTGCCAGCAGCTTAGCCGGGACAGGGGGTGCCGAGCAGTACTTC.

The rearrangement joins TRBV6-5 to TRBJ1-1; maybe TRBD1 (6 bases). Deletions cut 8 bases from V and 0 bases from J, with 10 bases between. There are 13 residues in the CDR3. Germline CDR1 is MNHEY and CDR2 is SVGAGI. The CDR3 nucleotides read TGTGCCAGCCGCAGGGGTATGAACACTGAAGCTTTCTTT. Translation gives CASRRGMNTEAFF.

The V call is TRBV5-8, the J call TRBJ1-2; no clear D. The V gene lost 3 bases and the J gene lost 6 bases, with 15 bases spanning the gap. Per the germline V gene, CDR1 is SGHTS and CDR2 is YDEGEE. The CDR3 runs to 14 residues. The CDR3 DNA sequence: TGTGCCAGCAGCTCAGATGCGAATTCTCATGGCTACACCTTC. Amino acid sequence: CASSSDANSHGYTF.

The V gene is TRBV12-5, the J gene TRBJ1-1; D gene unclear. V was shortened by 1 base and J by 4 bases, with 7 bases between the two germline ends. The germline gives CDR1 LGHNT, CDR2 FRNRAP. CDR3 length: 13 residues. CDR3 in DNA: TGTGCTAGTGGTTTGGAAGAGGGCACTGAAGCTTTCTTT. This encodes CASGLEEGTEAFF.

The chain uses TRBV7-6 and TRBJ2-3; D is perhaps TRBD1 (5 bases). The CDR3 consists of 16 residues. The V gene's germline CDR1 is SGHVS and CDR2 FNYEAQ. The V gene lost 3 bases and the J gene lost 4 bases, with 17 bases spanning the gap. The CDR3, as DNA: TGTGCCAGCAGCTTTGCAGGGCGCCGAGTGGCAGATACGCAGTATTTT. Amino acids: CASSFAGRRVADTQYF.

The chain has TRBV7-2 and TRBJ2-1; a possible D gene is TRBD2 (5 bases). Looked up from germline, CDR1 is SGHTA and CDR2 is FQGNSA. The CDR3 is 14 residues long. V lost 8 bases to trimming and J lost 0 bases, with 11 bases between them. CDR3 protein: CASWTGFSYNEQFF. The CDR3 nucleotides read TGTGCCAGCTGGACGGGGTTCTCCTACAATGAGCAGTTCTTC.

The chain has TRBV12-3 or TRBV12-4 and TRBJ1-1; D is ambiguous. The CDR3 has 12 amino acids. The V end lost 5 bases, the J end lost 1 base, and 5 bases lay between the germline ends. CDR3 region: CASSLSNTEAFF. For the CDR3, the DNA is TGTGCCAGCAGTCTTTCGAACACTGAAGCTTTCTTT.

The chain has TRBV5-6 and TRBJ1-1, with a possible D match to TRBD1 (5 bases). CDR3 size: 13 residues. V gave up 4 bases and J gave up 2 bases, with 9 bases separating them. Germline lookup yields CDR1 SGHDT and CDR2 YYEEEE. This CDR3 reads CASSTDTNTEAFF. CDR3 DNA: TGTGCCAGCAGCACGGACACCAACACTGAAGCTTTCTTT.

The chain combines TRBV9 with TRBJ2-1; 7 bases are a match to TRBD1. The CDR3 extends over 15 amino acids. Germline CDR1 and CDR2: SGDLS and YYNGEE. The V gene end was trimmed by 4 bases and the J gene end by 4 bases; junction bases not matched to a gene: 8. The CDR3 nucleotides are TGTGCCAGCAGCTCTTGGGGACAGATGTACAATGAGCAGTTCTTC. Protein product: CASSSWGQMYNEQFF.

The V and J genes are TRBV2 and TRBJ1-5; possibly TRBD1 for D (5 bases). Germline lookup yields CDR1 SNHLY and CDR2 FYNNEI. The CDR3 is 14 amino acids. Deletions cut 3 bases from V and 4 bases from J, with 10 bases between. The CDR3 loop reads CASSEQGMNQPQHF. The CDR3 DNA reads TGTGCCAGCAGTGAGCAGGGTATGAATCAGCCCCAGCATTTT.

This chain uses TRBV2 with TRBJ2-5; D is uncertain. Trimming took 4 bases from V and 3 from J, leaving 12 bases between them. Germline V gene lookup returns CDR1 SNHLY and CDR2 FYNNEI. CDR3 length equals 14 residues. The DNA for the CDR3 is TGTGCCAGCAGTGTCGACCTCAAGGAAGAGACCCAGTACTTC. It yields the protein CASSVDLKEETQYF.

The gene calls are TRBV7-2 and TRBJ2-5, with no clear D. V lost 5 bases to trimming and J lost 5 bases, with 27 bases between them. CDR3 size: 18 residues. Germline V lookup: CDR1 SGHTA, CDR2 FQGNSA. The CDR3 reads CASSPMRSTHLFGETQYF. In nucleotides, the CDR3 is TGTGCCAGCAGCCCCATGAGGTCTACCCACTTGTTTGGGGAGACCCAGTACTTC. Full variable domain (remainder filled in from reference TRBV7-2 and TRBJ2-5): GAGVSQSPSNKVTEKGKDVELRCDPISGHTALYWYRQSLGQGLEFLIYFQGNSAPDKSGLPSDRFSAERTGGSVSTLTIQRTQQEDSAVYLCASSPMRSTHLFGETQYFGPGTRLLVL.

The V call is TRBV5-5, the J call TRBJ2-2, with D possibly matching TRBD1 (5 bases). CDR1 is SGHKS, CDR2 YYEKEE, per germline (reference sequence). This CDR3 spans 15 amino acids. The V and J ends lost 2 bases and 0 bases respectively, with 8 bases between them. CDR3 in amino acids: CASSLSGSNTGELFF. Written as DNA, the CDR3 is TGTGCCAGCAGCTTATCAGGGTCGAACACCGGGGAGCTGTTTTTT.

The chain has TRBV4-1 and TRBJ2-5, with unresolved D. Germline V gene data show CDR1 as MGHRA and CDR2 as YSYEKL. This CDR3 has 14 amino acids. With 4 bases removed from V and 3 bases from J, the gap between germline ends came to 12 bases. The CDR3 DNA follows: TGCGCCAGCAGCCGAATACTCGAGAAAGAGACCCAGTACTTC. Its protein is CASSRILEKETQYF.

The rearrangement uses TRBV19 and TRBJ2-1; 10 bases map to TRBD2. The CDR3 covers 15 residues. V was pared by 5 bases and J by 2 bases, with 3 bases of the junction left unmatched. Looked up from germline, CDR1 is LNHDA and CDR2 is SQIVND (reference sequence). DNA of the CDR3: TGTGCCAGTAGTCCGAGCGGGGGGGCCTACAATGAGCAGTTCTTC. The encoded protein is CASSPSGGAYNEQFF.

The genes are TRBV6-6 and TRBJ1-5; TRBD1 is a possible D gene (5 bases). The CDR3 is made up of 13 amino acids. V lost 7 bases, J lost 7 bases, and 14 bases lay in between. Germline V gene data show CDR1 as MNHNY and CDR2 as SVGAGI (reference sequence). Here the CDR3 DNA reads TGTGCCAGCACTCCTGTGGGGGAACAGCCCCAGCATTTT. Its protein is CASTPVGEQPQHF.

J is TRBJ1-5 and V is TRBV21-1. TRBV21-1 is described as a pseudogene. The CDR3 has 16 amino acids. The CDR3 sequence is CASSNERRLGNQPQHF. CDR3 bases: TGTGCCAGCAGCAATGAGCGTCGGTTAGGCAATCAGCCCCAGCATTTT.

This clone was seen only once. The chain joins TRBV27 to TRBJ2-7; 7 nucleotides match TRBD2. CDR3 length: 14 amino acids. V lost 2 bases to trimming and J lost 3 bases; unmatched junction nucleotides: 4. Per germline, CDR1 MNHEY and CDR2 SMNVEV (reference sequence). DNA of the CDR3: TGTGCCAGCAGTTTAGGACCGGGAGGCTACGAGCAGTACTTC. Translating gives CASSLGPGGYEQYF.

The V call is TRBV5-4, the J call TRBJ2-6; D gene ambiguous. From germline, CDR1 is SGHNT and CDR2 YYREEE (reference sequence). The CDR3 runs 15 residues. Trimming shortened V by 2 bases and J by 2 bases, and 8 bases separated the two germline ends. The CDR3 spells CASSFPGAGANVLTF. CDR3 nucleotide sequence: TGTGCCAGCAGCTTTCCTGGGGCTGGGGCCAACGTCCTGACTTTC.

In this sample, this clone turned up a few times. V usage is TRBV2 and J usage is TRBJ2-3; 7 bases are shared with TRBD2. The CDR3 spans 13 residues. After removal of 8 bases from V and 8 bases from J, the junction contained 10 bases not matched to a gene. The V gene's germline CDR1 is SNHLY and CDR2 FYNNEI. CDR3 amino acids: CASRAWGEGTQYF. In DNA, the CDR3 is TGTGCCAGCCGGGCGTGGGGGGAGGGTACGCAGTATTTT.

In this sample, this clone turned up once. The chain links TRBV6-5 to TRBJ1-2; D unresolved. V dropped 0 bases and J dropped 4 bases, with 9 bases sitting between them. This CDR3 region has 14 residues. The germline gives CDR1 MNHEY, CDR2 SVGAGI. CDR3 in DNA: TGTGCCAGCAGTTACTCAAGGCGGAGCTATGGCTACACCTTC. Protein sequence: CASSYSRRSYGYTF.

The gene calls are TRBV19 and TRBJ1-1, with D unclear. Germline V lookup: CDR1 LNHDA, CDR2 SQIVND (reference sequence). The CDR3 covers 13 residues. V shed 1 base and J shed 0 bases, with 3 bases lying between them. This CDR3 reads CASSIAVNTEAFF. In nucleotides, the CDR3 is TGTGCCAGTAGTATAGCTGTGAACACTGAAGCTTTCTTT.

The chain combines TRBV21-1 with TRBJ1-5; the table's D gene call, TRBD1, was not cross checked with the DNA. TRBV21-1 is a pseudogene locus. This CDR3 contains 14 residues. In DNA form, the CDR3 reads TGTGCCAGCAGCCCCCGGCAGGGCGGTCAGCCCCAGCATTTT. Protein: CASSPRQGGQPQHF.

This clone was seen just once. The V gene is TRBV12-3 or TRBV12-4, the J gene TRBJ2-5; D possibly corresponds to TRBD2 (5 bases). V was clipped by 6 bases and J by 7 bases, with 12 bases between them. The CDR3 runs 12 residues. CDR3 in amino acids: CASSPRAGTQYF. As DNA, the CDR3 is TGTGCCAGCAGCCCTAGGGCGGGGACCCAGTACTTC.

J is TRBJ1-4 and V is TRBV14; D gene uncertain. The length of the CDR3 is 14 residues. Germline loops: CDR1 SGHDN, CDR2 FVKESK. The V end lost 1 base, the J end lost 8 bases, and 11 bases lay between the germline ends. In DNA, the CDR3 is TGTGCCAGCAGCCAAGGAGAAATAGGCGAAAAACTGTTTTTT. Translated: CASSQGEIGEKLFF. The variable domain in full, completed from reference TRBV14 and TRBJ1-4, reads EAGVTQFPSHSVIEKGQTVTLRCDPISGHDNLYWYRRVMGKEIKFLLHFVKESKQDESGMPNNRFLAERTGGTYSTLKVQPAELEDSGVYFCASSQGEIGEKLFFGSGTQLSVL.

The genes are TRBV30 and TRBJ1-3; D not resolved. The CDR3 sequence is 11 residues long. V lost 3 bases and J lost 6, with 6 bases in between. Germline-derived CDR1 and CDR2 are GTSNPN and SVGIG (reference sequence). The CDR3 DNA reads as TGTGCCTGGAGCGAGCCAAACACCATATATTTT. Translating gives CAWSEPNTIYF.